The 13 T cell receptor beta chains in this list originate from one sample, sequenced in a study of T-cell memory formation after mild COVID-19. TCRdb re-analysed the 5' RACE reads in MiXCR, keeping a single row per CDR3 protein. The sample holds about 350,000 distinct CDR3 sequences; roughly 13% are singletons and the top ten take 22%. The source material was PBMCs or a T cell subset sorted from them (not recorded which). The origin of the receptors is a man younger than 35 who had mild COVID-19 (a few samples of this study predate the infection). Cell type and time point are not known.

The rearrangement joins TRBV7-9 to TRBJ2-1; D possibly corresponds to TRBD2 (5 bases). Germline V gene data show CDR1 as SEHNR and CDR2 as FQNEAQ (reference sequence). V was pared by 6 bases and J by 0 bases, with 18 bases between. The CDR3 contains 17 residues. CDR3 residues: CASRSGAPIPSYNEQFF. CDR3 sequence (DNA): TGTGCCAGCAGGAGCGGAGCCCCGATCCCCTCCTACAATGAGCAGTTCTTC.

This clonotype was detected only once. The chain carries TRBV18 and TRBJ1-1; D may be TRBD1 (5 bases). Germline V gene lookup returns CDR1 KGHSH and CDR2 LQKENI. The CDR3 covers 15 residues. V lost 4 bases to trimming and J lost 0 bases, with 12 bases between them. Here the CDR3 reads CASSRSGTVNTEAFF. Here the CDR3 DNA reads TGTGCCAGCTCACGGTCCGGGACGGTGAACACTGAAGCTTTCTTT.

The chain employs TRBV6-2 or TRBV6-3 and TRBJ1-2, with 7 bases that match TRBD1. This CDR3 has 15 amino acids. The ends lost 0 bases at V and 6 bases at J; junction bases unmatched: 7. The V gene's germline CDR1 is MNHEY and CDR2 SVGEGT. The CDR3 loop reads CASSYSERGPNGYTF. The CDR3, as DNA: TGTGCCAGCAGTTACTCCGAAAGGGGGCCAAATGGCTACACCTTC.

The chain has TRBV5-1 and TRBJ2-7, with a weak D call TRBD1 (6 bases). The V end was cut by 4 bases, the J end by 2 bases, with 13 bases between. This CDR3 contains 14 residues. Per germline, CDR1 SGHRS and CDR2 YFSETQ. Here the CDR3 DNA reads TGCGCCAGCAGCCAACAGGGTGGGCCCTACGAGCAGTACGTC. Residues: CASSQQGGPYEQYV.

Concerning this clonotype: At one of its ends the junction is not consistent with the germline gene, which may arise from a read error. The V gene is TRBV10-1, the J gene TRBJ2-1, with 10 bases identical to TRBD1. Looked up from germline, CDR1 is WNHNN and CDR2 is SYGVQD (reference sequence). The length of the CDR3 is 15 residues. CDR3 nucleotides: TGCGCCAGCAGGCCCGGGACAGGGGATTTCCGTGAGCAGCTCTTC. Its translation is CASRPGTGDFREQLF.

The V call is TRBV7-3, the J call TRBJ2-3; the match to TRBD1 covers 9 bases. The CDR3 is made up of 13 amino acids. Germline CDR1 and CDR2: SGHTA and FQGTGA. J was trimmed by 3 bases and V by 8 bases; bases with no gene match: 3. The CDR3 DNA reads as TGTGCCAGCGGGACAGGGTCGACAGATACGCAGTATTTT. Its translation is CASGTGSTDTQYF.

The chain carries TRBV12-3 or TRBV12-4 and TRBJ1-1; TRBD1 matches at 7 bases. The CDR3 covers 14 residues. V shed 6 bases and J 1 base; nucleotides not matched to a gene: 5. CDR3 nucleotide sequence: TGTGCCAGCAGCCGCCGGGACAGGAACACTGAAGCTTTCTTT. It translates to CASSRRDRNTEAFF.

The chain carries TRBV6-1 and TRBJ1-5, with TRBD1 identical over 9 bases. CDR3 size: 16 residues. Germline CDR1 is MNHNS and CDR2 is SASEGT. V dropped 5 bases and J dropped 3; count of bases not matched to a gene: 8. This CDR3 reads CASSNTDRGPNQPQHF. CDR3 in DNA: TGTGCCAGCAGTAACACGGACAGGGGTCCCAATCAGCCCCAGCATTTT.

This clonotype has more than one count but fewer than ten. CDR3 amino acids: CASTGQGANEQYV. The CDR3 DNA sequence: TGTGCCAGCACAGGGCAGGGGGCCAACGAGCAGTACGTC. The chain recombines TRBV27 with TRBJ2-7; 8 nucleotides align to TRBD1. In germline, CDR1 is MNHEY, CDR2 SMNVEV (reference sequence). This CDR3 is 13 amino acids long. J was trimmed by 5 bases and V by 7 bases; bases with no gene match: 7.

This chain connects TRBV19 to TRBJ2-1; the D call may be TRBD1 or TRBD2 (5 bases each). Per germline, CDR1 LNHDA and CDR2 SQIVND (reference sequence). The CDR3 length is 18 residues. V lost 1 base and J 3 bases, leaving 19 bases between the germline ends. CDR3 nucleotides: TGTGCCAGTAGTATAGTATTTGGGGGATTACAGCACTACAATGAGCAGTTCTTC. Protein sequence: CASSIVFGGLQHYNEQFF.

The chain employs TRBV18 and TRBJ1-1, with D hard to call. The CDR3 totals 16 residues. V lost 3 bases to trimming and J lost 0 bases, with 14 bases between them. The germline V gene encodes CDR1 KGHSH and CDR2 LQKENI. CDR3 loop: CASSPPVGHMNTEAFF. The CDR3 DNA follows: TGTGCCAGCTCACCCCCCGTCGGGCACATGAACACTGAAGCTTTCTTT.

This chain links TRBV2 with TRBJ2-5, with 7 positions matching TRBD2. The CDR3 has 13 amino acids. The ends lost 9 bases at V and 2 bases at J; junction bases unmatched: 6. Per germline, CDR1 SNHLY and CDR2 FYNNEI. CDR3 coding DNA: TGTGCCAGTTCCGGGACTACGCAAGAGACCCAGTACTTC. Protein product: CASSGTTQETQYF.

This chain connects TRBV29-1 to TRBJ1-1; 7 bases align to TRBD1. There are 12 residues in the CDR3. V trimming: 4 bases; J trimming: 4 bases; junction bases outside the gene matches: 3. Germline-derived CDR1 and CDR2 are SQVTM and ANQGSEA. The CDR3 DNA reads TGCAGCGTTGTCGCAGGGGGCACTGAAGCTTTCTTT. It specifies CSVVAGGTEAFF.